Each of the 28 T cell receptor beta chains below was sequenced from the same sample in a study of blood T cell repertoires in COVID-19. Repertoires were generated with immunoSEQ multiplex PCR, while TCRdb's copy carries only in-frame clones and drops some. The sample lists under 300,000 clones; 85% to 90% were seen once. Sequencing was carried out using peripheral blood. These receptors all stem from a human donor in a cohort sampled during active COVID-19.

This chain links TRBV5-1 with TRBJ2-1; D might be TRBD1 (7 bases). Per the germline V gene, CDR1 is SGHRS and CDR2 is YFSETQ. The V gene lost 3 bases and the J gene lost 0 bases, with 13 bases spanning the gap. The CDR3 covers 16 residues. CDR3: CASSSAGQSSYNEQFF. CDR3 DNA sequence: TGCGCCAGCAGCTCCGCGGGACAGAGCTCCTACAATGAGCAGTTCTTC.

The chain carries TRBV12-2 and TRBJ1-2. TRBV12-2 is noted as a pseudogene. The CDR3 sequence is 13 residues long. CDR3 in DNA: TGTGCAAGTCGCCCCCGGACTGCTAATGGCTACACCTTC. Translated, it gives CASRPRTANGYTF.

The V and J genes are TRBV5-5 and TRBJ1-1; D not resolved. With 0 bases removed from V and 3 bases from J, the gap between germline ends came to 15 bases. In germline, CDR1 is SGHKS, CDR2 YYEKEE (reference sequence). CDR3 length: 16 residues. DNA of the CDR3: TGTGCCAGCAGCTTGGTTCCCGGAGAGACGTACACTGAAGCTTTCTTT. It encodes CASSLVPGETYTEAFF.

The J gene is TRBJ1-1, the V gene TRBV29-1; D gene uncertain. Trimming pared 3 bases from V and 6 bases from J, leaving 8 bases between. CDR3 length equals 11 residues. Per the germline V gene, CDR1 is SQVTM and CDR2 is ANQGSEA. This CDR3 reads CSVESVPEAFF. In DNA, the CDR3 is TGCAGCGTTGAGTCGGTGCCTGAAGCTTTCTTT. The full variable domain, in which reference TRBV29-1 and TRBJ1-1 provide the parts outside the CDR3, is SAVISQKPSRDICQRGTSLTIQCQVDSQVTMMFWYRQQPGQSLTLIATANQGSEATYESGFVIDKFPISRPNLTFSTLTVSNMSPEDSSIYLCSVESVPEAFFGQGTRLTVV.

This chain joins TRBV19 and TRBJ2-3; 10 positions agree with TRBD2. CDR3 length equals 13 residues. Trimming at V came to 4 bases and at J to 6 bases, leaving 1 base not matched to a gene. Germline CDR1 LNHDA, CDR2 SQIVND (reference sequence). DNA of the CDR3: TGTGCCAGTAGTAAGGGACTAGCGGATACGCAGTATTTT. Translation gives CASSKGLADTQYF.

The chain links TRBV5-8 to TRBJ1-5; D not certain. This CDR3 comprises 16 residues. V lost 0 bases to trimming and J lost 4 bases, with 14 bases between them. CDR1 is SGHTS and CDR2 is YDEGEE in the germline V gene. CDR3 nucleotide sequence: TGTGCCAGCAGCTTGGCCGCTTGGGCCTTAAATCAGCCCCAGCATTTT. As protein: CASSLAAWALNQPQHF.

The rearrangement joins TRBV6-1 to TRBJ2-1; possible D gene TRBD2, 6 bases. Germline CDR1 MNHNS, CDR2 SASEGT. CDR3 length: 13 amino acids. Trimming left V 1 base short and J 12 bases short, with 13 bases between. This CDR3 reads CASSEVWGGGQFF. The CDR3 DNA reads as TGTGCCAGCAGTGAAGTCTGGGGAGGAGGGCAGTTCTTC.

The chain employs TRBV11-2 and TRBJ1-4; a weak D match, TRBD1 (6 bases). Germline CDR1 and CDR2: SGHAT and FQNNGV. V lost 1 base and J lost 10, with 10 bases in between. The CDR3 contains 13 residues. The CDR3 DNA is TGTGCCAGCAGCTTAGGCAGGGGCGGAAAACTGTTTTTT. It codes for CASSLGRGGKLFF.

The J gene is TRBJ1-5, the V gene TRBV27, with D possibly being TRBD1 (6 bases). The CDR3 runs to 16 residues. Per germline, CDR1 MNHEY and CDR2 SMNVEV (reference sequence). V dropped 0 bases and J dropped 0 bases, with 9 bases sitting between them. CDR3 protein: CASSLSGTISNQPQHF. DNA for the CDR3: TGTGCCAGCAGTTTATCGGGGACAATTAGCAATCAGCCCCAGCATTTT.

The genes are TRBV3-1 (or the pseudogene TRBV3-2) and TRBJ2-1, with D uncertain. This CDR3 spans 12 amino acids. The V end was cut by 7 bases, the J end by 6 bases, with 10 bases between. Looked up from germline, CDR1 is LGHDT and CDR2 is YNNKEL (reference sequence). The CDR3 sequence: CASTRGGNEQFF. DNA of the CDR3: TGTGCCAGCACCCGTGGCGGCAATGAGCAGTTCTTC.

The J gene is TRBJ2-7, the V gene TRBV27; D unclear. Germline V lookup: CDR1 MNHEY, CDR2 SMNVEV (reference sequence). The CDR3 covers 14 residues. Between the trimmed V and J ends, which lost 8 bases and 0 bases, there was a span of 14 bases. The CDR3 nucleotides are TGTGCCAGCCGACTCTTTTCCACCTCCTACGAGCAGTACTTC. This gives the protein CASRLFSTSYEQYF.

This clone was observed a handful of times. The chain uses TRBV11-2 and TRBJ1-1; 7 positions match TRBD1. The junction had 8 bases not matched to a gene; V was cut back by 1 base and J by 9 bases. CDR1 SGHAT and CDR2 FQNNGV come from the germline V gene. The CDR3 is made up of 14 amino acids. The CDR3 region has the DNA TGTGCCAGCAGCTTAGTCCTCAGGGGGGCACAAGCTTTCTTT. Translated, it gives CASSLVLRGAQAFF.

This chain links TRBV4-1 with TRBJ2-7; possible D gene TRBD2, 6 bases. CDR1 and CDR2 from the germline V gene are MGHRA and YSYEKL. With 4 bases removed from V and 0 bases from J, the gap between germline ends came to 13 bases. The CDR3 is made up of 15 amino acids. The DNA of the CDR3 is TGCGCCAGCAGCCCGGAGGGGACTCGCTCCTACGAGCAGTACTTC. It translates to CASSPEGTRSYEQYF.

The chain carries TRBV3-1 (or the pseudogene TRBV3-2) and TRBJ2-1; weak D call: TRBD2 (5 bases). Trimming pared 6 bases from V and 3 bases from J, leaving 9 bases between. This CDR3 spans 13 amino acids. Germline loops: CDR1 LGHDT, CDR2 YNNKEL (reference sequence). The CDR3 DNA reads TGTGCCAGCAGGAGCGGAATCTACAATGAGCAGTTCTTC. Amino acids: CASRSGIYNEQFF.

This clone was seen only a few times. CDR3 sequence (DNA): TGTGCCAGCTCACCCTCCCTCGAAGGGAGCTATGGCTACACCTTC. Protein product: CASSPSLEGSYGYTF. The chain employs TRBV18 and TRBJ1-2; D gene uncertain. The germline V and J ends were trimmed by 3 bases and 4 bases, with 15 bases remaining between them. Per germline, CDR1 KGHSH and CDR2 LQKENI. The CDR3 runs to 15 residues.

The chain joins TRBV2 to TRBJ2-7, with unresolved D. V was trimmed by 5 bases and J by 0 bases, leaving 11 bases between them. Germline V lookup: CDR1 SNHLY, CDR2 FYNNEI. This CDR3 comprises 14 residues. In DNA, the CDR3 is TGTGCCAGCAGTAGGAGTACAACCTCCTACGAGCAGTACTTC. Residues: CASSRSTTSYEQYF.

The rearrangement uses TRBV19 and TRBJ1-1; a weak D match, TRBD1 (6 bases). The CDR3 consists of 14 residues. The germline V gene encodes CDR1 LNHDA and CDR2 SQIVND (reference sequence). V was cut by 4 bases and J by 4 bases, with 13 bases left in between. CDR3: CASSTYRAGTEAFF. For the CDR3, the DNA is TGTGCCAGTAGTACTTACAGGGCAGGCACTGAAGCTTTCTTT.

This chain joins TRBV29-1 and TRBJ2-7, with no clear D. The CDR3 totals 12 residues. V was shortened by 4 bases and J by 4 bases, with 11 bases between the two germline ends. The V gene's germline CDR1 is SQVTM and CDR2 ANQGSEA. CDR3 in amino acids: CSVGPERYEQYF. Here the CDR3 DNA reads TGCAGCGTTGGGCCAGAAAGATACGAGCAGTACTTC.

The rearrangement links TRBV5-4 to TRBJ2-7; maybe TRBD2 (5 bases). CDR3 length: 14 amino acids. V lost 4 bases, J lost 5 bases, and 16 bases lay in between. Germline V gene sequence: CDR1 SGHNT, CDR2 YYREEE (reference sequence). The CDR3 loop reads CASSDGVTGDEQYF. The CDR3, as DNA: TGTGCCAGCAGCGACGGGGTTACGGGTGACGAGCAGTACTTC.

The CDR3 region has the DNA TGTGCCAGCTCACCACTTAGGGGGAGGGCTCTGGGTGAGCAGTTCTTC. As protein: CASSPLRGRALGEQFF. The rearrangement joins TRBV18 to TRBJ2-1; the D gene is possibly TRBD2 (7 bases). The CDR3 sequence is 16 residues long. V was trimmed by 1 base and J by 9 bases, leaving 19 bases between them. Looked up from germline, CDR1 is KGHSH and CDR2 is LQKENI.

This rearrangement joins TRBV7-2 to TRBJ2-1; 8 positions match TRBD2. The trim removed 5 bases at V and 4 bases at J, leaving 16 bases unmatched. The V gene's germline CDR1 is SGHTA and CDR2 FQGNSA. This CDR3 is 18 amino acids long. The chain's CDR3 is CASSIGPHTSGGYNEQFF. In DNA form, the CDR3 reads TGTGCCAGCAGCATAGGCCCCCATACTAGCGGAGGTTACAATGAGCAGTTCTTC.

CDR3 in amino acids: CASSLVETGNEKLFF. The CDR3 bases are TGTGCCAGCAGCTTGGTAGAGACGGGAAATGAAAAACTGTTTTTT. The chain has TRBV5-6 and TRBJ1-4, with no clear D. With 0 bases removed from V and 5 bases from J, the gap between germline ends came to 11 bases. CDR1 is SGHDT and CDR2 is YYEEEE in the germline V gene. The CDR3 covers 15 residues.

CDR3 in amino acids: CASSPDRASNQPQHF. The DNA of the CDR3 is TGTGCCAGCAGCCCGGACAGGGCTAGCAATCAGCCCCAGCATTTT. The V call is TRBV27, the J call TRBJ1-5; 8 bases are a match to TRBD1. Looked up from germline, CDR1 is MNHEY and CDR2 is SMNVEV (reference sequence). CDR3 length: 15 amino acids. Unmatched junction bases numbered 4, after V lost 6 bases and J lost 0 bases.

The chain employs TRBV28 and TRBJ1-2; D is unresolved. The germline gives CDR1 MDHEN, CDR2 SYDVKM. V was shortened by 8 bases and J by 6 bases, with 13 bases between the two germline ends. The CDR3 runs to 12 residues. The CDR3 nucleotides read TGTGCCAGCTCTTCCCCCACAGATGGCTACACCTTC. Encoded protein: CASSSPTDGYTF.

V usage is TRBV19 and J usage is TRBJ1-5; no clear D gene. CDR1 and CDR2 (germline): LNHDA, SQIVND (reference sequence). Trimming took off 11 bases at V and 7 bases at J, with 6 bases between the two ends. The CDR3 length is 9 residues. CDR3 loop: CAAGQPQHF. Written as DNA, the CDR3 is TGTGCCGCAGGACAGCCCCAGCATTTT. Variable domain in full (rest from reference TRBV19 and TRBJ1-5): DGGITQSPKYLFRKEGQNVTLSCEQNLNHDAMYWYRQDPGQGLRLIYYSQIVNDFQKGDIAEGYSVSREKKESFPLTVTSAQKNPTAFYLCAAGQPQHFGDGTRLSIL.

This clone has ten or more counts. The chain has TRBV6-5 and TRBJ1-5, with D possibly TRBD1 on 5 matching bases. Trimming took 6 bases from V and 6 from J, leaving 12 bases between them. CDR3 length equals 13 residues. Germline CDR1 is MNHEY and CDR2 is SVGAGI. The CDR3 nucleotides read TGTGCCAGCAGGAGGACAATTGCTCAGCCCCAGCATTTT. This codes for CASRRTIAQPQHF.

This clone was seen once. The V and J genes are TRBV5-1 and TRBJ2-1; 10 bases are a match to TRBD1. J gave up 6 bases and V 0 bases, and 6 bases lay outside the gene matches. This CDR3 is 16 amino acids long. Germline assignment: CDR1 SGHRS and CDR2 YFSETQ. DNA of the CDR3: TGCGCCAGCAGCTTGGCCGCAAGACAGGGGGCCAATGAGCAGTTCTTC. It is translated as CASSLAARQGANEQFF.

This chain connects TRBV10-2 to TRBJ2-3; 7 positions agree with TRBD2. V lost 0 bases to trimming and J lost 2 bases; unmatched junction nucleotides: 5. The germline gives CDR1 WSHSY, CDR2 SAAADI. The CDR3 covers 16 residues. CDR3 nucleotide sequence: TGCGCCAGCAGTGAGTCGAAGGGGACTAACACAGATACGCAGTATTTT. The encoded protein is CASSESKGTNTDTQYF.